The rows below give T cell receptor beta chains drawn from one sample of a study of technical replicates of blood from a handful of donors. Assay used: immunoSEQ multiplex PCR; TCRdb lists only in-frame clones, some missing. The data hold tens of thousands of clones, with 85% to 95% observed a single time. The sequenced sample consisted of PBMCs. These receptors were collected from a human donor in good health. Some clones in this sample may be carry-over from other donors' samples. The CDR3 runs from the conserved cysteine through the conserved F or W. The D gene is left open where the match is weak. Clone size is given for some rows only: seen once, a few or many times, or a class if the clone is expanded.

TGTGCCAGCAGCTTACCTAGCGGGCGCACAGATACGCAGTATTTT	CASSLPSGRTDTQYF	TRBV5-4	.	TRBJ2-3	TRBD2
TGTGCCAGTAGTTCGGGACAGGGATGGGAAAAACTGTTTTTT	CASSSGQGWEKLFF	TRBV19	once	TRBJ1-4	TRBD1
TGTGCCAGCAGCCAAGATAGGGCAGGGGGCCGGATATGCACAGATACGCAGTATTTT	CASSQDRAGGRICTDTQYF	TRBV4-2	.	TRBJ2-3	TRBD1
TGTGCCAGCAGTCAAGGACTAGCGGAACCTCCTAGCACAGATACGCAGTATTTT	CASSQGLAEPPSTDTQYF	TRBV6-1	.	TRBJ2-3	TRBD2
TGCGCCAGCAGCTTGGCCCTCGGGATAGCAGATACGCAGTATTTT	CASSLALGIADTQYF	TRBV5-1	.	TRBJ2-3	.
TGCAGCGTTGAGGGCGTGGGACTAAGGGAGCAGTACTTC	CSVEGVGLREQYF	TRBV29-1	.	TRBJ2-7	TRBD2
TGTGCCAGCCGGGACAGACACCCGATGTATCCAACTAATGAAAAACTGTTTTTT	CASRDRHPMYPTNEKLFF	TRBV2	.	TRBJ1-4	TRBD1
TGTGCCAGCCTACAAGGACAGGGGGACGGTCAGCCCCAGCATTTT	CASLQGQGDGQPQHF	TRBV11-3	.	TRBJ1-5	TRBD1
TGCGCCAGCAGCCACAGACAGGGCTGGAACACTGAAGCTTTCTTT	CASSHRQGWNTEAFF	TRBV4-3	few	TRBJ1-1	TRBD1
TGTGCCAGCAGGGACAGTTATTCACCCCTCCACTTT	CASRDSYSPLHF	TRBV25-1	few	TRBJ1-6	.
TGTGCCAGCAGCCAGGCGAAATCCTACGAGCAGTACTTC	CASSQAKSYEQYF	TRBV13	.	TRBJ2-7	.
TGTGCCAGTAGTCGTCTAGCGGGAGGCCGGAGACACAATGAGCAGTTCTTC	CASSRLAGGRRHNEQFF	TRBV19	.	TRBJ2-1	TRBD2
TGTGCCAGCAGTGGACCCGGGGGGGAGGGTTTCTACGAGCAGTACTTC	CASSGPGGEGFYEQYF	TRBV25-1	.	TRBJ2-7	TRBD2
TGTGCCAGCAGCGATACCTGGACAGGCGGCAATGAGCAGTTCTTC	CASSDTWTGGNEQFF	TRBV6-4	.	TRBJ2-1	TRBD1
TGCGCCAGCAGCTCCCAATCGGGACATCCGGACATTCAGTACTTC	CASSSQSGHPDIQYF	TRBV4-3	.	TRBJ2-4	.
TGTGCCAGCAGCTTAGAAGTCCGGGATGAAGCTTTCTTT	CASSLEVRDEAFF	TRBV11-2	.	TRBJ1-1	.
TGTGCCAGCCTCATAGACACCCCAGGAAATAATTCACCCCTCCACTTT	CASLIDTPGNNSPLHF	TRBV7-8	.	TRBJ1-6	.
TGCGCCAGCAGCTTGGCAGGCGGGGGGAGGTATGAGCAGTTCTTC	CASSLAGGGRYEQFF	TRBV5-1	.	TRBJ2-1	TRBD2
TGTGCCAGCAGCTTATCCAATACGGACGAGCAGTACTTC	CASSLSNTDEQYF	TRBV7-9	.	TRBJ2-7	.
TGTGCCAGCAGCTTACAGGGGGCCGCTAATGAAAAACTGTTTTTT	CASSLQGAANEKLFF	TRBV5-6	few	TRBJ1-4	TRBD1
TGTGCCAGCAGCCCTTCCAGCGGGTCCTACGAGCAGTACTTC	CASSPSSGSYEQYF	TRBV5-4	.	TRBJ2-7	.
TGTGCCAGCAGTCCGACAGGGGTTAATTCACCCCTCCACTTT	CASSPTGVNSPLHF	TRBV25-1	.	TRBJ1-6	TRBD1
TGCGCCAGCAGCTTGGAGGGACAGGGGCTAGCGGAGCAGTTCTTC	CASSLEGQGLAEQFF	TRBV5-1	.	TRBJ2-1	TRBD1
TGTGCCAGCAGCTTAGCGGAGCGGGGTTCCTACGAGCAGTACTTC	CASSLAERGSYEQYF	TRBV11-2	once	TRBJ2-7	TRBD2
TGTGCCAGTAGTGAGCTAGCGGGGGACTACAATGAGCAGTTCTTC	CASSELAGDYNEQFF	TRBV19	.	TRBJ2-1	TRBD2
TGTGCCAGTAGTATTACGACTAGCCGGCACTACGAGCAGTACTTC	CASSITTSRHYEQYF	TRBV19	.	TRBJ2-7	TRBD2
TGTGCCAGCAGCCAAACGACTAGTTTCGGGGATACGCAGTATTTT	CASSQTTSFGDTQYF	TRBV4-2	.	TRBJ2-3	.
TGTGCCAGCTCACGGGACAGCCCGGACTATGGCTACACCTTC	CASSRDSPDYGYTF	TRBV18	.	TRBJ1-2	TRBD1
TGTGCCAGCAGCGTAGGACTAAACAATGAGCAGTTCTTC	CASSVGLNNEQFF	TRBV9	once	TRBJ2-1	.